This T cell receptor beta chain was recorded in a study of radiotherapy plus CTLA-4 blockade in lung cancer. About the study: Objective responses occurred in 18% of patients; approximately 33% had disease control.

Clones were sequenced by immunoSEQ multiplex PCR, and TCRdb holds only the in-frame ones, with some missing. The sample consists of tens of thousands of clones, about four fifths of them appearing once. The CDR3 sequence is 16 residues long. V lost 0 bases and J lost 7, with 18 bases in between. Germline loops: CDR1 LGHNT, CDR2 FRNRAP. The rearrangement joins TRBV12-5 to TRBJ1-2; weak D call: TRBD1 (6 bases). This specimen was peripheral blood, taken from a patient treated with radiotherapy plus ipilimumab. This TCR was recovered from a human donor with non-small cell lung cancer that progressed on radiotherapy plus ipilimumab. CDR3: CASGLVVGRGLGGYTF. The CDR3 nucleotides read TGTGCTAGTGGTTTGGTAGTCGGCAGGGGATTGGGTGGCTACACCTTC.